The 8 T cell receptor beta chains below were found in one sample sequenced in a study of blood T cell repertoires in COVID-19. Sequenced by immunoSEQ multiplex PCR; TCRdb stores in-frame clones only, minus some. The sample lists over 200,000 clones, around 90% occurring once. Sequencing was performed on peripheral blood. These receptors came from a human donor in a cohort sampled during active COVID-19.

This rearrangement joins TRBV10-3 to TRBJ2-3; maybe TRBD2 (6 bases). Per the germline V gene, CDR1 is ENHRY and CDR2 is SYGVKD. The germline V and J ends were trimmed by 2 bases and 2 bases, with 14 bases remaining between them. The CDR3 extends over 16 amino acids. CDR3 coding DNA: TGTGCCATCAGTGAGGACACTACGGGGGTCACAGATACGCAGTATTTT. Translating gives CAISEDTTGVTDTQYF.

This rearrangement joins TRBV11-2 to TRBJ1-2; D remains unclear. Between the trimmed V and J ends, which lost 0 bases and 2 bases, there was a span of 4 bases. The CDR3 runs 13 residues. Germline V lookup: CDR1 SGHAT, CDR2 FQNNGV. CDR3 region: CASSLDLNYGYTF. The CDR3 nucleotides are TGTGCCAGCAGCTTAGACTTGAACTATGGCTACACCTTC. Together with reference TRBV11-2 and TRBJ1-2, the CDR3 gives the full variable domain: EAGVAQSPRYKIIEKRQSVAFWCNPISGHATLYWYQQILGQGPKLLIQFQNNGVVDDSQLPKDRFSAERLKGVDSTLKIQPAKLEDSAVYLCASSLDLNYGYTFGSGTRLTVV.

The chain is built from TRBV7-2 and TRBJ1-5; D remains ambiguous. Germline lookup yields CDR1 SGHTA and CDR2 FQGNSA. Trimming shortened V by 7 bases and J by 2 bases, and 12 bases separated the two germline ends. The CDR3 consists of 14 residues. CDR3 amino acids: CASNPDGGNQPQHF. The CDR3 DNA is TGTGCCAGCAACCCCGACGGGGGCAATCAGCCCCAGCATTTT.

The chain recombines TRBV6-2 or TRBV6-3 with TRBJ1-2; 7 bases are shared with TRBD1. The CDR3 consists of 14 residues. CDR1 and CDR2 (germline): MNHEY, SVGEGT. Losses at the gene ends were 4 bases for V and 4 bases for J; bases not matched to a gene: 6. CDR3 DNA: TGTGCCAGCAGTTCAGGACAGGTCCTCTATGGCTACACCTTC. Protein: CASSSGQVLYGYTF.

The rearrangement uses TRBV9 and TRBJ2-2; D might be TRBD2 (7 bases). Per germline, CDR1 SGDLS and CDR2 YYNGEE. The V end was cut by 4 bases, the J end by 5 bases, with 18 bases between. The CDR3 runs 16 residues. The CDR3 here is CASSLGGGIMTGELFF. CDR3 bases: TGTGCCAGCAGCTTGGGAGGGGGTATAATGACCGGGGAGCTGTTTTTT.

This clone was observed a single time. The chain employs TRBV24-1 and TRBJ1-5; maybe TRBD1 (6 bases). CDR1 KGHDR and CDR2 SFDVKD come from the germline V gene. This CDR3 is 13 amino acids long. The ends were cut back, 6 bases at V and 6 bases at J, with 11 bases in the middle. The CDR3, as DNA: TGTGCCACCAGTACAGGGTCGGGTCAGCCCCAGCATTTT. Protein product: CATSTGSGQPQHF.

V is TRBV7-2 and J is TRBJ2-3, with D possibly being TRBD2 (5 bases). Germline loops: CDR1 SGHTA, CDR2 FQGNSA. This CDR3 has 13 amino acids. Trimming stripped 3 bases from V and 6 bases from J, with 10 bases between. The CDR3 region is CASSFDPGDTQYF. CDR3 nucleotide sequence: TGTGCCAGCAGCTTCGACCCGGGGGATACGCAGTATTTT.

The CDR3 loop is CASSSLPGQGNTEAFF. In nucleotides, the CDR3 is TGTGCCAGCAGCTCCCTCCCGGGACAGGGAAACACTGAAGCTTTCTTT. The chain carries TRBV5-4 and TRBJ1-1; 9 bases fit TRBD1. Unmatched junction bases numbered 8, after V lost 3 bases and J lost 2 bases. Germline values: CDR1 SGHNT, CDR2 YYREEE (reference sequence). This CDR3 spans 16 amino acids.